What follows are 17 T cell receptor beta chains derived from one specimen sequenced in a study of early T cells in non-severe SARS-CoV-2 infection. TCRdb re-derived calls from the 5' RACE reads in MiXCR, one entry per CDR3 protein. This table holds some 70,000 distinct CDR3 sequences, over 4.5% found once. The specimen sequenced was whole blood. These receptors were obtained from an adult who was a healthcare worker with PCR-confirmed SARS-CoV-2 infection or an uninfected control (not recorded which).

This clonotype was seen a handful of times. The chain uses TRBV29-1 and TRBJ2-1; 7 bases agree with TRBD1. Germline CDR1 is SQVTM and CDR2 is ANQGSEA. There are 14 residues in the CDR3. With V trimmed by 5 bases and J by 0 bases, 4 bases remained unmatched. The CDR3 sequence is CSVSTGSSYNEQFF. Here the CDR3 DNA reads TGCAGCGTTTCGACAGGGAGCTCCTACAATGAGCAGTTCTTC.

This clonotype has ten or more counts. The V call is TRBV7-9, the J call TRBJ1-2; D ambiguous. Looked up from germline, CDR1 is SEHNR and CDR2 is FQNEAQ (reference sequence). CDR3 length: 14 amino acids. Trimming pared 5 bases from V and 2 bases from J, leaving 12 bases between. This chain's CDR3 is CASSRRAENYGYTF. In DNA form, the CDR3 reads TGTGCCAGCAGCCGGAGGGCGGAAAACTATGGCTACACCTTC.

This clonotype has a handful of counts. This chain links TRBV29-1 with TRBJ2-7; tentatively, D is TRBD1 (6 bases). Between the trimmed V and J ends, which lost 1 base and 3 bases, there was a span of 16 bases. The CDR3 runs to 15 residues. Per the germline V gene, CDR1 is SQVTM and CDR2 is ANQGSEA. CDR3 region: CSVEGALKGVYEQYF. The CDR3 nucleotides read TGCAGCGTTGAAGGGGCCTTGAAGGGGGTCTACGAGCAGTACTTC.

This clonotype has at least ten counts. This chain connects TRBV7-8 to TRBJ2-7; D not certain. The germline V gene encodes CDR1 SGHVS and CDR2 FQNEAQ. V gave up 3 bases and J gave up 6 bases, with 6 bases separating them. This CDR3 contains 11 residues. CDR3 sequence reads: CASSLALEQYF. CDR3 coding DNA: TGTGCCAGCAGCTTGGCTCTCGAGCAGTACTTC.

This clonotype has at least ten counts. The J gene is TRBJ2-2, the V gene TRBV24-1; the D gene is possibly TRBD2 (6 bases). CDR3 size: 16 residues. Germline CDR1 is KGHDR and CDR2 is SFDVKD. Between the trimmed V and J ends, which lost 4 bases and 3 bases, there was a span of 14 bases. The CDR3 DNA follows: TGTGCCACCAGTGAGTGGGGCGGGGACTACACCGGGGAGCTGTTTTTT. Protein product: CATSEWGGDYTGELFF.

This clonotype was observed at least ten times. V is TRBV4-3 and J is TRBJ2-2; the match to TRBD2 covers 8 bases. This CDR3 region has 18 residues. The V gene's germline CDR1 is LGHNA and CDR2 YSLEER. J gave up 5 bases and V 1 base, and 12 bases lay outside the gene matches. CDR3 coding DNA: TGCGCCAGCAGCCAAGGGGCCTCTAGCGGGCGAGGGACCGGGGAGCTGTTTTTT. Its translation is CASSQGASSGRGTGELFF.

In its sample, this clonotype was seen many times. The chain combines TRBV20-1 with TRBJ2-3, with 9 bases matching TRBD1. The CDR3 loop spans 16 amino acids. Losses at the gene ends were 4 bases for V and 4 bases for J; bases not matched to a gene: 12. Germline V gives CDR1 DFQATT, CDR2 SNEGSKA (reference sequence). The CDR3 region has the DNA TGCAGTGCTAATACAGGGGGCGCCGGGTTGGCAGATACGCAGTATTTT. This gives the protein CSANTGGAGLADTQYF.

This clonotype has a count of ten or more. The chain links TRBV18 to TRBJ1-1; 7 bases map to TRBD1. The CDR3 runs 13 residues. The V gene end was trimmed by 6 bases and the J gene end by 7 bases; junction bases not matched to a gene: 8. Germline assignment: CDR1 KGHSH and CDR2 LQKENI. The chain's CDR3 is CASSRQGALEAFF. Written as DNA, the CDR3 is TGTGCCAGCTCGCGACAGGGCGCACTTGAAGCTTTCTTT.

This clonotype was detected ten times or more. J is TRBJ2-1 and V is TRBV14; no clear D. Looked up from germline, CDR1 is SGHDN and CDR2 is FVKESK. Trimming removed 4 bases from V and 4 bases from J, with 8 bases in between. The CDR3 sequence is 13 residues long. The CDR3 sequence is CASSPKIYNEQFF. Written as DNA, the CDR3 is TGTGCCAGCAGCCCGAAGATTTACAATGAGCAGTTCTTC.

This clonotype occurred many times. The chain joins TRBV20-1 to TRBJ2-1, with 8 bases that match TRBD2. Germline V gives CDR1 DFQATT, CDR2 SNEGSKA (reference sequence). V dropped 0 bases and J dropped 6; count of bases not matched to a gene: 4. This CDR3 spans 14 amino acids. The CDR3 region has the DNA TGCAGTGCTAGAGATGGGCTAGCGGGCAATGAGCAGTTCTTC. This translates into CSARDGLAGNEQFF.

The rearrangement links TRBV20-1 to TRBJ1-5, with 9 bases that match TRBD1. CDR1 and CDR2 (germline): DFQATT, SNEGSKA (reference sequence). V lost 6 bases and J lost 5; bases outside the gene matches: 8. This CDR3 is built from 14 residues. CDR3 loop: CSATPGQGDQPQHF. CDR3 DNA: TGCAGTGCCACGCCGGGACAGGGCGATCAGCCCCAGCATTTT.

In its sample, this clonotype was seen many times. The chain has TRBV10-2 and TRBJ2-5; D is uncertain. This CDR3 has 14 amino acids. Looked up from germline, CDR1 is WSHSY and CDR2 is SAAADI. V dropped 0 bases and J dropped 2 bases, with 7 bases sitting between them. DNA for the CDR3: TGCGCCAGCAGTGAGTCGTGGTCTCAAGAGACCCAGTACTTC. This translates into CASSESWSQETQYF.

This chain uses TRBV7-3 with TRBJ2-5; TRBD1 matches 8 bases. CDR1 SGHTA and CDR2 FQGTGA come from the germline V gene. This CDR3 has 19 residues. After removal of 5 bases from V and 3 bases from J, the junction contained 20 bases not matched to a gene. The CDR3 protein is CASSKSRGQGRYSEETQYF. The CDR3 DNA is TGTGCCAGCAGCAAAAGCCGTGGACAGGGCAGATATTCCGAAGAGACCCAGTACTTC.

The chain employs TRBV28 and TRBJ2-5, with D possibly being TRBD2 (7 bases). Trimming shortened V by 7 bases and J by 1 base, and 22 bases separated the two germline ends. The CDR3 spans 17 residues. Germline V lookup: CDR1 MDHEN, CDR2 SYDVKM. The CDR3 DNA sequence: TGTGCCAGCACTCCTCCTCTCGGGGGGCTGCCCCAAGAGACCCAGTACTTC. Translation: CASTPPLGGLPQETQYF.

J is TRBJ2-3 and V is TRBV7-9; the match to TRBD2 covers 7 bases. This CDR3 has 13 residues. With V trimmed by 5 bases and J by 4 bases, 3 bases remained unmatched. CDR1 is SEHNR, CDR2 FQNEAQ, per germline (reference sequence). The CDR3 DNA sequence: TGTGCCAGCAGCCGGGAGGCCCCAGATACGCAGTATTTT. Translation gives CASSREAPDTQYF.

The sample holds a few counts of this clonotype. V is TRBV7-9 and J is TRBJ1-1; D call uncertain. The length of the CDR3 is 13 residues. V was pared by 1 base and J by 8 bases, with 11 bases between. CDR1 SEHNR and CDR2 FQNEAQ come from the germline V gene (reference sequence). The CDR3 loop reads CASSLGVANEAFF. As DNA, the CDR3 is TGTGCCAGCAGCTTAGGGGTGGCAAACGAAGCTTTCTTT.

The V call is TRBV7-2, the J call TRBJ2-1, with 12 nucleotides matching TRBD2. With V trimmed by 0 bases and J by 6 bases, 6 bases remained unmatched. Germline CDR1 reads SGHTA; CDR2 reads FQGNSA. There are 17 residues in the CDR3. CDR3 in amino acids: CASSLAAGTSGPNEQFF. CDR3 coding DNA: TGTGCCAGCAGCTTAGCCGCGGGGACTAGCGGGCCCAATGAGCAGTTCTTC.